This is a list of T cell receptor beta chains from one sample in a study of cytotoxic CD8 clonotypes in ibrutinib-treated CLL. The table came from immunoSEQ multiplex PCR; TCRdb's copy has only in-frame clones and leaves some out. In the table there are 150,000 to 200,000 clones, about 88% of which are singletons. The sequences come from PBMCs, collected at disease progression, from a patient treated with ibrutinib. The receptors here all came from a human donor with chronic lymphocytic leukemia. CDR3s leave out the opening cysteine and the closing phenylalanine or tryptophan. The order of the fields is J gene, V gene, clone size, CDR3 protein. Part of the rows lack a size; the others show once, few, many or a class for expanded clones.

>TRBJ2-1|TRBV6-1|.
ASSQRWGEWDEQF
>TRBJ1-3|TRBV19|.
ASSIRTGRSGNTIY
>TRBJ1-1|TRBV6-5|.
ATRPGQGISSEAF
>TRBJ2-3|TRBV7-2|.
ASSLAGAGMSSTDTQY
>TRBJ2-3|TRBV4-2|.
ASSLPGGADTQY
>TRBJ2-1|TRBV5-1|.
ASSPTSGSYNEQF
>TRBJ2-3|TRBV7-3|.
ASSHTLSGRKDTQY
>TRBJ2-2|TRBV5-1|.
ASSLGTTGELF
>TRBJ1-3|TRBV6-1|.
ASSALLRLLSGNTIY
>TRBJ2-3|TRBV30|.
AWSARPGLAGKSPDTQY
>TRBJ2-3|TRBV7-8|once
ASSLLGTVADTQY
>TRBJ1-1|TRBV29-1|.
SLKRGAAGMNTEAF
>TRBJ1-2|TRBV18|few
ASSPSGTGDHYGYT
>TRBJ2-1|TRBV7-6|.
ASSLRDGNEQF
>TRBJ2-2|TRBV4-2|.
ASSQEDRTNTGELF
>TRBJ2-7|TRBV18|.
ASSPNLQALSYEQY
>TRBJ2-7|TRBV19|once
ASSISRRFAYEQY
>TRBJ2-1|TRBV6-5|.
ASTPTGAPYNEQF
>TRBJ2-6|TRBV27|.
ASSNGQTMRSGANVLT
>TRBJ2-3|TRBV6-5|.
ASIPGLAATDTQY
>TRBJ1-5|TRBV30|few
AWSPRTGGSNQPQH
>TRBJ2-6|TRBV7-2|.
ASSSPDRGANVLT
>TRBJ2-1|TRBV27|.
ASRPDWGGSNEQF
>TRBJ1-5|TRBV6-1|many
ASSVRGGKGNQPQH
>TRBJ1-4|TRBV5-5|.
ASSLAGTTATNEKLF
>TRBJ2-7|TRBV19|once
ASSTQGLAAEQY
>TRBJ2-4|TRBV28|.
ASSLDPGLAGLLAKNIQY
>TRBJ2-5|TRBV5-1|.
ASSSGQYQETQY
>TRBJ2-1|TRBV7-3|few
ASSLGGRGNEQF
>TRBJ1-2|TRBV5-4|.
ASSRQDSYYGYT
>TRBJ1-2|TRBV2|.
ATTFEANYGYT
>TRBJ2-1|TRBV30|.
AWSKEGAYGEQF
>TRBJ1-4|TRBV7-8|once
ASSLSRGDEKLF
>TRBJ2-5|TRBV2|.
ASSPDSKETQY
>TRBJ1-1|TRBV6-6|.
ASSYSTGGGAEAF
>TRBJ2-7|TRBV27|.
ASSLVSEPSYEQY